This T cell receptor beta chain was sequenced for a study of cytomegalovirus exposure and HLA in healthy donors. Study at large: Earlier work reported 100 million or so unique TCR beta sequences from 180 million or so T cells.

CDR1 is SEHNR, CDR2 FQNEAQ, per germline (reference sequence). The CDR3 runs to 11 residues. The V end lost 2 bases, the J end lost 5 bases, and 4 bases lay between the germline ends. PCR involved 60 Vbeta and 13 Jbeta primers. Sequencing used immunoSEQ multiplex PCR; TCRdb keeps in-frame clones, though not all of them. The sample includes 160,000 or so clones, approximately 80% seen only once; the top ten take approximately 1.5%. This clone was counted a single time. The sequencing sample was made of PBMCs. V and J are TRBV7-9 and TRBJ2-7, with D hard to call. This TCR derives from a woman under 30 in good health and CMV-seronegative. The CDR3 loop reads CASSLSHEQYF. The CDR3 coding sequence is TGTGCCAGCAGCTTAAGCCACGAGCAGTACTTC.